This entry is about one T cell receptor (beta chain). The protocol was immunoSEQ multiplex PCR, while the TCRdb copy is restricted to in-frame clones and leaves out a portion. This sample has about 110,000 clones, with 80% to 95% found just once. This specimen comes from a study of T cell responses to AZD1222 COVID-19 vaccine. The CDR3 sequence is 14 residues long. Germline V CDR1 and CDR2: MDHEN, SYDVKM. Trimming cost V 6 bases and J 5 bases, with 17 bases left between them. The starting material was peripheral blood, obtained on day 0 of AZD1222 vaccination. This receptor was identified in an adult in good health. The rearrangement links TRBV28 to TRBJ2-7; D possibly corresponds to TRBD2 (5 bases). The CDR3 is CASSRGGSPNEQYF. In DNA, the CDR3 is TGTGCCAGCAGCCGGGGTGGTTCACCGAACGAGCAGTACTTC.